A selection of T cell receptor beta chains follows, all from one sample in a study of spatial heterogeneity in lung cancer. MiXCR, applied by TCRdb to the 5' RACE reads, yields one record per CDR3 protein. This repertoire shows about 50,000 distinct CDR3 sequences, 6.5% to 8% found once; its top ten account for about 13%. Here the sequenced sample was PBMCs, taken at surgery. All receptors derive from a female donor with early-stage non-small cell lung cancer. Both conserved end residues are part of each CDR3. The D gene is left open where the match is weak. Size is omitted from some rows. Given values are once, few, many or a class for expanded clones.

size | J | V | D | DNA | CDR3
- | TRBJ1-5 | TRBV6-2/TRBV6-3 | - | TGTGCCAGCAGAGCCCCGAATCAGCCCCAGCATTTT | CASRAPNQPQHF
medium-sized | TRBJ2-1 | TRBV3-1 | TRBD2 | TGTGCCAGCACCGCAATGGGAGGGATTTCGGGGAATGAGCAGTTCTTC | CASTAMGGISGNEQFF
few | TRBJ1-1 | TRBV5-1 | TRBD1 | TGCGCCAGCAGCTTAGGACAGGGTCTCCCTGAAGCTTTCTTT | CASSLGQGLPEAFF
- | TRBJ2-2 | TRBV6-2/TRBV6-3 | TRBD2 | TGTGCCAGCAACAAACCGGGACTAGCTGCCGGGGAGCTGTTTTTT | CASNKPGLAAGELFF
- | TRBJ2-6 | TRBV7-3 | TRBD1 | TGTGCCAGCAGCCTCTCCGGGACAGGGGAGGCTGGGGCCAACGTCCTGACTTTC | CASSLSGTGEAGANVLTF
many | TRBJ1-2 | TRBV7-2 | - | TGTGCCAGCAGCGCCGACGGGACCTATGGCTACACCTTC | CASSADGTYGYTF
few | TRBJ1-1 | TRBV19 | - | TGTGCCAGTAGTGGCTACCCTTGGAACACTGAAGCTTTCTTT | CASSGYPWNTEAFF
many | TRBJ1-5 | TRBV12-5 | - | TGTGCTAGTGGTTCTTGGTCGCGCAATCAGCCCCAGCATTTT | CASGSWSRNQPQHF
- | TRBJ2-7 | TRBV4-2 | TRBD1 | TGTGCCAGCAGCCCTACGGGGCAGGGGGCGTTCTACGAGCAGTACTTC | CASSPTGQGAFYEQYF
many | TRBJ2-1 | TRBV4-1 | TRBD2 | TGCGCCAGCAGCCAAGATCAAGGGGGACTAGAATTTTACTACTCCTACAATGAGCAGTTCTTC | CASSQDQGGLEFYYSYNEQFF
- | TRBJ2-1 | TRBV20-1 | TRBD2 | TGCAGTGCCACCGAGCCCAGCGGGGGCTCCGGGAATGAGCAGTTCTTC | CSATEPSGGSGNEQFF
- | TRBJ1-1 | TRBV20-1 | - | TGCAGTGCTAGAGATTACCAGGGTCTTAATGAAGCTTTCTTT | CSARDYQGLNEAFF
- | TRBJ1-2 | TRBV6-2/TRBV6-3 | - | TGTGCCAGCAGTTATTCGGACAGTGAGACGTATGGCTACACCTTC | CASSYSDSETYGYTF
many | TRBJ1-2 | TRBV5-1 | TRBD1 | TGCGCCAGCAGCCCAACAGGGGATGGCTACACCTTC | CASSPTGDGYTF
many | TRBJ2-7 | TRBV5-4 | - | TGTGCCAGCAGCCCCCATAACTTGGACCTAGGCGAGCAGTACTTC | CASSPHNLDLGEQYF
- | TRBJ1-1 | TRBV5-1 | - | TGCGCCAGCAGCTTTTGGGGCATGAACACTGAAGCTTTCTTT | CASSFWGMNTEAFF
- | TRBJ1-6 | TRBV19 | - | TGTGCCAGTAGTATCCCGGGACTTAATTCACCCCTCCACTTT | CASSIPGLNSPLHF
- | TRBJ2-2 | TRBV7-8 | TRBD2 | TGTGCCAGCAGCCCGTTAGCGGGGGGCAGCACCGGGGAGCTGTTTTTT | CASSPLAGGSTGELFF
few | TRBJ1-4 | TRBV29-1 | - | TGCAGCGTTGAAATAGTGGTGGGTGAAAAACTGTTTTTT | CSVEIVVGEKLFF
- | TRBJ1-4 | TRBV3-1 | - | TGTGCCAGCAGCAAGCAAGGGGCTAATGAAAAACTGTTTTTT | CASSKQGANEKLFF
many | TRBJ2-7 | TRBV10-3 | - | TGTGCCATCAGCCTACCTGCTAGGGAGCAGTACTTC | CAISLPAREQYF
many | TRBJ2-3 | TRBV10-3 | - | TGTGCCACCAAGGCCCAGGCTAGCACAGATACGCAGTATTTT | CATKAQASTDTQYF
few | TRBJ2-5 | TRBV6-5 | TRBD1 | TGTGCCAGCAGCCCCCGGGACAGGGCTCAAGAGACCCAGTACTTC | CASSPRDRAQETQYF
many | TRBJ1-4 | TRBV7-8 | TRBD1 | TGTGCCAGCACCTTTCTGGGAGGGGGCGCGGATGAAAAACTGTTTTTT | CASTFLGGGADEKLFF
- | TRBJ2-5 | TRBV5-1 | TRBD1 | TGCGCCAGCAGCTCTAACAGGGGGAGCGAGACCCAGTACTTC | CASSSNRGSETQYF
few | TRBJ2-1 | TRBV7-7 | TRBD2 | TGTGCTAGCAGCTCCCTAGCGGGGTCCTACAATGAGCAGTTCTTC | CASSSLAGSYNEQFF
- | TRBJ1-1 | TRBV30 | TRBD1 | TGTGCCTGGAGGGGACAGTTGAACACTGAAGCTTTCTTT | CAWRGQLNTEAFF
many | TRBJ2-3 | TRBV7-2 | TRBD2 | TGTGCCAGCAGCTCGCCTTTCGGACTAGCGGGGATCTCTAGCACAGATACGCAGTATTTT | CASSSPFGLAGISSTDTQYF
few | TRBJ1-5 | TRBV6-2/TRBV6-3 | TRBD1 | TGTGCCAGCAGTTACCAGACAGGGACTAGGGGAAGCAATCAGCCCCAGCATTTT | CASSYQTGTRGSNQPQHF
many | TRBJ2-1 | TRBV18 | - | TGTGCCAGCTCAGAGGACCTTGGCGAATACAATGAGCAGTTCTTC | CASSEDLGEYNEQFF
- | TRBJ1-1 | TRBV4-3 | - | TGCGCCAGCAGCCTCGACAGTATGAACACTGAAGCTTTCTTT | CASSLDSMNTEAFF
many | TRBJ2-5 | TRBV4-2 | TRBD2 | TGTGCCAGCAGCCAAGATCGGTCTAGCGGGGGGGCTAGCCAAGAGACCCAGTACTTC | CASSQDRSSGGASQETQYF
- | TRBJ2-5 | TRBV23-1 | TRBD1 | TGCGCCAGCAGTCACCAGAGGGGGACAGGGAGGGAGACCCAGTACTTC | CASSHQRGTGRETQYF
many | TRBJ1-1 | TRBV6-6 | - | TGTGCCAGCAGTCCTACCCCGCCCACTGAAGCTTTCTTT | CASSPTPPTEAFF
- | TRBJ2-7 | TRBV12-3/TRBV12-4 | TRBD1 | TGTGCCAGCAGTGCGACAGGGGGCCCCTACGAGCAGTACTTC | CASSATGGPYEQYF